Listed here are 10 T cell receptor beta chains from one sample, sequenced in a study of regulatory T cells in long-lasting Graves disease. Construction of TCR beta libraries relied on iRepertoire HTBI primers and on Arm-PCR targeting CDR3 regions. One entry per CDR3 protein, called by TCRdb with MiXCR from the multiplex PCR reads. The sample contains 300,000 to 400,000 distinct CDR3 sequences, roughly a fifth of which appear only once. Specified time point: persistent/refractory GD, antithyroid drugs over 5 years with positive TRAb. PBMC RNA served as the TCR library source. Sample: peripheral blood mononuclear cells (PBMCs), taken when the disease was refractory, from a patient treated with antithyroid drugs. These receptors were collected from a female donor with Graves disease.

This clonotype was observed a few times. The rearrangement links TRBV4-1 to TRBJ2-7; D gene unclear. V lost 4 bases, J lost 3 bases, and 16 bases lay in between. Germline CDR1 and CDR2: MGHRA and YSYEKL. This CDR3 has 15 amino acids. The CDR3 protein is CASSPRTGLRYEQYF. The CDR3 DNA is TGCGCCAGCAGCCCCCGGACCGGATTACGCTACGAGCAGTACTTC.

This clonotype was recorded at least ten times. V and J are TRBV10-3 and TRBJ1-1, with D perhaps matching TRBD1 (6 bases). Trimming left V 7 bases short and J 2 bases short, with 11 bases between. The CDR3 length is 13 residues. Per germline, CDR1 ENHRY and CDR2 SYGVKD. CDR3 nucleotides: TGTGCCATCATGCCGGGGGCCAACACTGAAGCTTTCTTT. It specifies CAIMPGANTEAFF.

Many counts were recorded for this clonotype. The CDR3 region is CASSLVVANLAKNIQYF. The CDR3 DNA sequence: TGTGCCAGCAGTTTAGTTGTAGCCAACCTAGCCAAAAACATTCAGTACTTC. The rearrangement links TRBV12-3 or TRBV12-4 to TRBJ2-4, with D uncertain. CDR3 length: 17 residues. V lost 1 base and J lost 0, with 13 bases in between.

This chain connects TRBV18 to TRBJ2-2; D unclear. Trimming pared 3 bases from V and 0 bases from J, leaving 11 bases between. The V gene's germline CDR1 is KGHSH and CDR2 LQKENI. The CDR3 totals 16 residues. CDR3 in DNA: TGTGCCAGCTCACCCGTGACCCCCCCGAACACCGGGGAGCTGTTTTTT. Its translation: CASSPVTPPNTGELFF.

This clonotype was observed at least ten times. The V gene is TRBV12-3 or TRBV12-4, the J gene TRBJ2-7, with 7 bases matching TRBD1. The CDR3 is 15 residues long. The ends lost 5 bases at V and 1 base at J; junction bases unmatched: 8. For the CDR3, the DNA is TGTGCCAGCAGTGGACCGGGACAGAGGTCCTACGAGCAGTACTTC. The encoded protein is CASSGPGQRSYEQYF.

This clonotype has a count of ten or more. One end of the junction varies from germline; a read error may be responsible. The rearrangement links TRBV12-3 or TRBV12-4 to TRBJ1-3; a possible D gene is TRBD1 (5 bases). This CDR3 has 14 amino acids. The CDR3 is CASSLGGSANTIYF. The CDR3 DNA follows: TGTGCCAGCAGTTTAGGGGGCTCTGCAAACACCATATATTTT.

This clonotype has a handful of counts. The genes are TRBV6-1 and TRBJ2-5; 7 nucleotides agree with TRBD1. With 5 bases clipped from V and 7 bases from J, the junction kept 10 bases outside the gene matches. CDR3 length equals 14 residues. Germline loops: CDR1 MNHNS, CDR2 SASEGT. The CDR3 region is CASSQGTVSGTQYF. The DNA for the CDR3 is TGTGCCAGCAGTCAGGGGACAGTTTCTGGGACCCAGTACTTC.

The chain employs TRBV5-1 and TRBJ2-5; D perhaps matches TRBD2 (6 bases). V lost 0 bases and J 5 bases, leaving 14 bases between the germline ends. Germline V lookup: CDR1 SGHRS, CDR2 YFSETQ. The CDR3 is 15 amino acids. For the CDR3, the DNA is TGCGCCAGCAGCTTGGTTACGGGAGCTGGGGAGACCCAGTACTTC. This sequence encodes CASSLVTGAGETQYF.

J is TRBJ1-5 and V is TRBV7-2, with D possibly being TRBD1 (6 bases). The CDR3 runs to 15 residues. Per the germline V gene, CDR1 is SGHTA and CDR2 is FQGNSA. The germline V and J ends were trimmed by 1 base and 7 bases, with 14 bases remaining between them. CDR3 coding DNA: TGTGCCAGCAGCTTAGACAGGGCGTTGGGACAGCCCCAGCATTTT. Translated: CASSLDRALGQPQHF.

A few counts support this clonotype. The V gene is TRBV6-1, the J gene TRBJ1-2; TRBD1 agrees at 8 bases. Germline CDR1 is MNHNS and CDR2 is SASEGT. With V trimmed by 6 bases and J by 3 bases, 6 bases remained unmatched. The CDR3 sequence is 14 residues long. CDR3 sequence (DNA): TGTGCCAGCAGCCTCAGGGGGCAGGACTATGGCTACACCTTC. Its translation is CASSLRGQDYGYTF.